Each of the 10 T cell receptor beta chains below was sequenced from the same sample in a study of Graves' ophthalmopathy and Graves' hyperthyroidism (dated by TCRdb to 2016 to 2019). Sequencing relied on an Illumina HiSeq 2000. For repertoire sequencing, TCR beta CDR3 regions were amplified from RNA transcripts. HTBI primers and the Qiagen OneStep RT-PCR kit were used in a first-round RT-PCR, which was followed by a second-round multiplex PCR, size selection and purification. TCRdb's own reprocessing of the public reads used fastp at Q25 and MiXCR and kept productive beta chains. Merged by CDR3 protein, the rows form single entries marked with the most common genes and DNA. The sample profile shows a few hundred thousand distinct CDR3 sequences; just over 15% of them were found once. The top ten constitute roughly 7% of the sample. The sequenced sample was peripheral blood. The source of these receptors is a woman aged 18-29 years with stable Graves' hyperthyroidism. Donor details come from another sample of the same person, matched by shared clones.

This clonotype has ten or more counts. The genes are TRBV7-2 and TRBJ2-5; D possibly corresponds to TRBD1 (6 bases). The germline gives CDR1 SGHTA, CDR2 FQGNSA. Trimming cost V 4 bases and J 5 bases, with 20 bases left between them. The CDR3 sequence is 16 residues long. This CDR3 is CASSSGLQGRGETQYF. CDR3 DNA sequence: TGTGCCAGCAGCTCAGGGCTACAGGGAAGAGGGGAGACCCAGTACTTC.

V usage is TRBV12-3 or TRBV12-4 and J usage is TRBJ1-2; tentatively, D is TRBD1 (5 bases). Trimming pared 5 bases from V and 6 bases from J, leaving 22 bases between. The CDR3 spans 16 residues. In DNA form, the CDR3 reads TGTGCCAGCAGTCCCCCCCAGATGGGGGGGTGGAATGGCTACACCTTC. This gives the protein CASSPPQMGGWNGYTF.

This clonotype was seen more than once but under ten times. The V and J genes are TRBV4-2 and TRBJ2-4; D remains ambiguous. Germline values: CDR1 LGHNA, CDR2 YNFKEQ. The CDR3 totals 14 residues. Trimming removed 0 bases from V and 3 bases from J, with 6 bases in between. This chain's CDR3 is CASSQDLDKNIQYF. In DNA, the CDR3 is TGTGCCAGCAGCCAAGACCTGGACAAAAACATTCAGTACTTC.

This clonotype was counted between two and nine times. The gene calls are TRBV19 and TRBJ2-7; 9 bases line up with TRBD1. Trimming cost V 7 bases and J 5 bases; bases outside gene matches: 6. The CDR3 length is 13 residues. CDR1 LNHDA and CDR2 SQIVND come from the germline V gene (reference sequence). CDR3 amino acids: CASNVGQGDEQYF. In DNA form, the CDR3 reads TGTGCCAGTAATGTGGGACAGGGAGACGAGCAGTACTTC.

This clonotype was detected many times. CDR3 loop: CASSLVPIGGNIQYF. In nucleotides, the CDR3 is TGCGCCAGCAGCTTGGTTCCTATCGGGGGAAACATTCAGTACTTC. The chain carries TRBV5-1 and TRBJ2-4, with D possibly being TRBD2 (6 bases). The CDR3 is 15 residues long. The germline V and J ends were trimmed by 0 bases and 6 bases, with 13 bases remaining between them. The germline V gene has CDR1 SGHRS and CDR2 YFSETQ.

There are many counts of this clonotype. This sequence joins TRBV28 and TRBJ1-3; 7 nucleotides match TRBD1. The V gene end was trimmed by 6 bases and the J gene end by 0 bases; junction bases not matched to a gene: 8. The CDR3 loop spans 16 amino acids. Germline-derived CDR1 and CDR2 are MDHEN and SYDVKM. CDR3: CASSQPGDSSGNTIYF. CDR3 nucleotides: TGTGCCAGCAGCCAACCCGGGGACAGCTCTGGAAACACCATATATTTT.

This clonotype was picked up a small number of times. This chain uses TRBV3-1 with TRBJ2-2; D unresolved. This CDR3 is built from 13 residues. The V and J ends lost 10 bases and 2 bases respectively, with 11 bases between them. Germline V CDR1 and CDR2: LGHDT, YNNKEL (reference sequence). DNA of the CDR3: TGTGCCACCAGGAAACCCAACACCGGGGAGCTGTTTTTT. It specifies CATRKPNTGELFF. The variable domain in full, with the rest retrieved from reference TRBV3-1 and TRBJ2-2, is DTAVSQTPKYLVTQMGNDKSIKCEQNLGHDTMYWYKQDSKKFLKIMFSYNNKELIINETVPNRFSPKSPDKAHLNLHINSLELGDSAVYFCATRKPNTGELFFGEGSRLTVL.

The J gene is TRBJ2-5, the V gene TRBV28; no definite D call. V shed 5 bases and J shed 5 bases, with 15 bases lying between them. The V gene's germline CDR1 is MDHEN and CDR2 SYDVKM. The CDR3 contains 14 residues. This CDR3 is CASSPPLKVETQYF. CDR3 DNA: TGTGCCAGCAGTCCCCCCTTAAAGGTGGAGACCCAGTACTTC.

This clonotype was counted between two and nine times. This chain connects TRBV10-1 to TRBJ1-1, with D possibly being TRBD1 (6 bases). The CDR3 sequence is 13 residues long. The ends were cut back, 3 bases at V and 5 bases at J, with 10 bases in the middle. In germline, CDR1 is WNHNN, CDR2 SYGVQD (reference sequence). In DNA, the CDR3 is TGCGCCAGCAGTGATTGGACAGTAACTGAAGCTTTCTTT. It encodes CASSDWTVTEAFF.

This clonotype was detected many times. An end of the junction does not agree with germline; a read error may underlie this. In DNA form, the CDR3 reads TGTGCCAGCAGTGGGTCCACAGGGACTAATTATGGCTACACCTTC. Translated: CASSGSTGTNYGYTF. J is TRBJ1-2 and V is TRBV6-1; TRBD1 might be the D (6 bases). The CDR3 is 15 residues long. Germline CDR1 reads MNHNS; CDR2 reads SASEGT.